These 19 T cell receptor beta chains were all obtained from the same sample, sequenced in a study of blood T cells in healthy people across ages. A sample-barcoded 5' primer and a J-beta primer mix were used in a second PCR of roughly 6 to 11 cycles. TCRdb itself ran the 5' RACE reads through MiXCR, one entry per CDR3 protein. The sample yields about 1.6 million distinct CDR3 sequences, about 35% seen once. The sample taken for sequencing was blood. Every receptor here comes from a woman aged 30 to 39 in good health.

The genes are TRBV6-5 and TRBJ2-1; 7 bases map to TRBD2. The CDR3 has 14 amino acids. Losses at the gene ends were 4 bases for V and 6 bases for J; bases not matched to a gene: 6. Per the germline V gene, CDR1 is MNHEY and CDR2 is SVGAGI. CDR3: CASSSAPGGNEQFF. The DNA of the CDR3 is TGTGCCAGCAGTTCAGCCCCGGGGGGCAATGAGCAGTTCTTC.

CDR3 region: CASSQGGPIYEQYF. The CDR3 DNA follows: TGCGCCAGCAGCCAAGGGGGCCCAATCTACGAGCAGTACTTC. The chain employs TRBV4-1 and TRBJ2-7; D is possibly TRBD1 (5 bases). Germline V gene lookup returns CDR1 MGHRA and CDR2 YSYEKL. Between the trimmed V and J ends, which lost 1 base and 3 bases, there was a span of 10 bases. CDR3 length equals 14 residues.

The chain recombines TRBV12-3 or TRBV12-4 with TRBJ1-4, with 8 nucleotides matching TRBD1. The length of the CDR3 is 14 residues. V gave up 7 bases and J gave up 3 bases; unmatched junction bases: 4. The DNA of the CDR3 is TGTGCCAGCACCAGGGACAGGTCTAATGAAAAACTGTTTTTT. It is translated as CASTRDRSNEKLFF.

The chain uses TRBV5-1 and TRBJ2-6, with D unresolved. Germline CDR1 and CDR2: SGHRS and YFSETQ. Trimming took off 1 base at V and 2 bases at J, with 10 bases between the two ends. The CDR3 is 16 amino acids. CDR3 nucleotides: TGCGCCAGCAGCTTGTTAGGGCTGGCTGGGGCCAACGTCCTGACTTTC. Amino acids: CASSLLGLAGANVLTF.

The chain recombines TRBV7-2 with TRBJ2-7, with 9 bases that match TRBD1. The CDR3 contains 16 residues. Germline lookup yields CDR1 SGHTA and CDR2 FQGNSA. Trimming at V came to 5 bases and at J to 7 bases, leaving 15 bases not matched to a gene. CDR3 nucleotides: TGTGCCAGCAGCGTAGATGGGACAGGGATTTACAATGAGCAGTACTTC. It translates to CASSVDGTGIYNEQYF.

CDR3 sequence: CASSLTGTHSSYEQYF. In nucleotides, the CDR3 is TGTGCCAGCAGCCTAACCGGGACCCACAGCTCCTACGAGCAGTACTTC. The chain couples TRBV4-2 to TRBJ2-7; D may match TRBD1 or TRBD2 (5 bases each). The V and J ends lost 4 bases and 0 bases respectively, with 16 bases between them. The CDR3 is 16 residues long. Per germline, CDR1 LGHNA and CDR2 YNFKEQ.

The rearrangement joins TRBV12-5 to TRBJ2-3; TRBD2 matches 15 bases. The CDR3 consists of 17 residues. Germline assignment: CDR1 LGHNT and CDR2 FRNRAP. Trimming removed 5 bases from V and 2 bases from J; junction bases left unmatched: 5. CDR3 region: CASGPGLAGGPTDTQYF. The CDR3 DNA reads TGTGCTAGTGGTCCGGGACTAGCGGGGGGCCCCACAGATACGCAGTATTTT.

Worth noting for this clonotype: A much larger clone lies a single base off, so this may be a read error. The chain carries TRBV15 and TRBJ2-7; 8 bases match TRBD2. Germline V gene data show CDR1 as LNHNV and CDR2 as YYDKDF (reference sequence). The CDR3 has 16 amino acids. The CDR3: CATSTPRSLAENERYF. The CDR3 bases are TGTGCCACCAGCACCCCCCGATCACTAGCGGAGAACGAGCGGTACTTC.

The chain uses TRBV24-1 and TRBJ2-7, with 8 positions matching TRBD2. V was pared by 9 bases and J by 6 bases, with 21 bases of the junction left unmatched. The V gene's germline CDR1 is KGHDR and CDR2 SFDVKD. This CDR3 contains 17 residues. The CDR3, as DNA: TGTGCCACCGTCCCCCACTTTACTAGCGGAACCCCTGGCGAGCAGTACTTC. It is translated as CATVPHFTSGTPGEQYF.

V gene TRBV6-1 combines with J gene TRBJ1-2; D is unresolved. The CDR3 sequence is 12 residues long. V gave up 5 bases and J gave up 5 bases, with 9 bases separating them. Germline V gives CDR1 MNHNS, CDR2 SASEGT. Here the CDR3 reads CASSPETYGYTF. Written as DNA, the CDR3 is TGTGCCAGCAGTCCGGAAACATATGGCTACACCTTC.

The chain couples TRBV21-1 to TRBJ2-3; TRBD2 is taken as the D call from the table, unchecked against the DNA. TRBV21-1 is a recognized pseudogene. The CDR3 totals 19 residues. This chain's CDR3 is CASSKVCGRGDPSTDTQYF. The CDR3 DNA reads TGTGCCAGCAGCAAAGTCTGCGGGAGGGGGGATCCTAGCACAGATACGCAGTATTTT.

The chain employs TRBV20-1 and TRBJ1-3, with a weak D call TRBD1 (6 bases). Trimming shortened V by 1 base and J by 2 bases, and 12 bases separated the two germline ends. Germline CDR1 DFQATT, CDR2 SNEGSKA (reference sequence). The CDR3 spans 15 residues. CDR3 bases: TGCAGTGCTAGAGGGGTAACAGGGCCTGGAAACACCATATATTTT. As protein: CSARGVTGPGNTIYF.

V is TRBV27 and J is TRBJ2-3; TRBD1 aligns across 8 bases. This CDR3 comprises 18 residues. Germline V gene data show CDR1 as MNHEY and CDR2 as SMNVEV (reference sequence). V gave up 5 bases and J gave up 0 bases; unmatched junction bases: 13. As DNA, the CDR3 is TGTGCCAGCAGTCTTGGACAGGGACCACCCCCTAGCACAGATACGCAGTATTTT. Its translation: CASSLGQGPPPSTDTQYF.

This clonotype showed up just a few times. The chain carries TRBV9 and TRBJ1-5; D uncertain. In germline, CDR1 is SGDLS, CDR2 YYNGEE. V shed 0 bases and J shed 5 bases, with 6 bases lying between them. The length of the CDR3 is 13 residues. The CDR3 region has the DNA TGTGCCAGCAGCGTAGCAGAGGATCAGCCCCAGCATTTT. As protein: CASSVAEDQPQHF. Combining the CDR3 with reference TRBV9 and TRBJ1-5 gives the whole variable domain DSGVTQTPKHLITATGQRVTLRCSPRSGDLSVYWYQQSLDQGLQFLIQYYNGEERAKGNILERFSAQQFPDLHSELNLSSLELGDSALYFCASSVAEDQPQHFGDGTRLSIL.

The chain combines TRBV27 with TRBJ1-1; D is uncertain. V lost 1 base to trimming and J lost 2 bases, with 17 bases between them. The germline V gene encodes CDR1 MNHEY and CDR2 SMNVEV (reference sequence). This CDR3 region has 17 residues. The chain's CDR3 is CASSLLSTGGFNTEAFF. The DNA of the CDR3 is TGTGCCAGCAGTTTATTAAGTACGGGTGGGTTCAACACTGAAGCTTTCTTT.

This clonotype has only a few counts. This CDR3 reads CASSPGTGGAGANVLTF. The CDR3 DNA is TGTGCCAGCTCACCCGGGACAGGTGGTGCTGGGGCCAACGTCCTGACTTTC. The V and J genes are TRBV18 and TRBJ2-6; 8 bases fit TRBD1. The length of the CDR3 is 17 residues. V gave up 3 bases and J gave up 2 bases; unmatched junction bases: 6. CDR1 and CDR2 (germline): KGHSH, LQKENI.

This clonotype was detected a few times. This sequence joins TRBV12-3 or TRBV12-4 and TRBJ1-2; D unresolved. V dropped 2 bases and J dropped 4 bases, with 14 bases sitting between them. This CDR3 region has 15 residues. The DNA of the CDR3 is TGTGCCAGCAGTTTAAGCAGGAGGACTTCCTATGGCTACACCTTC. This encodes CASSLSRRTSYGYTF.

This chain joins TRBV28 and TRBJ2-1; TRBD2 matches at 16 bases. V shed 6 bases and J 7 bases; nucleotides not matched to a gene: 9. CDR3 size: 17 residues. Germline values: CDR1 MDHEN, CDR2 SYDVKM. CDR3 DNA sequence: TGTGCCAGCAGGGGGACTAGCGGGAGGGCCTTGGGGAATGAGCAGTTCTTC. This sequence encodes CASRGTSGRALGNEQFF.

The chain links TRBV7-9 to TRBJ2-5; 7 bases match TRBD1. This CDR3 is built from 15 residues. J gave up 5 bases and V 2 bases, and 8 bases lay outside the gene matches. Germline V gene lookup returns CDR1 SEHNR and CDR2 FQNEAQ (reference sequence). CDR3 residues: CASSLTTGIGETQYF. CDR3 DNA sequence: TGTGCCAGCAGCTTAACGACAGGGATCGGGGAGACCCAGTACTTC.